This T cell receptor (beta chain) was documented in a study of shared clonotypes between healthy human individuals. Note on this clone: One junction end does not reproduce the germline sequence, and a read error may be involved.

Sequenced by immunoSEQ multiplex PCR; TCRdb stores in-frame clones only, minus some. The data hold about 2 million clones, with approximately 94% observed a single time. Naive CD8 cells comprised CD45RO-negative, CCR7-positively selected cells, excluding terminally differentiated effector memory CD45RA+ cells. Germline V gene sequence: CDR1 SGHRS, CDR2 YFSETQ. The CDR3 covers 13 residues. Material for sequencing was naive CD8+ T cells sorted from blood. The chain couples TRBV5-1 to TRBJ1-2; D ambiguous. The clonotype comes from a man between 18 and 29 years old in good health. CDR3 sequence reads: CASSLGSGDRHSF. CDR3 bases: TGCGCCAGCAGCTTGGGGAGCGGTGACCGGCATTCCTTC.